This T cell receptor beta chain came from a study of cytomegalovirus exposure and HLA in healthy donors. Study conclusions and caveats: The study listed roughly 150 cytomegalovirus-associated TCR beta chains.

The CDR3 has 12 amino acids. V was cut by 1 base and J by 5 bases, with 3 bases left in between. Germline loops: CDR1 SEHNR, CDR2 FQNEAQ (reference sequence). To note about this clone: The antigen is undetermined.

The PCR contained 60 Vbeta and 13 Jbeta primers. Data came from immunoSEQ multiplex PCR; TCRdb stores just in-frame clones and leaves some out. In the table there are under 200,000 clones, approximately 85% of which are singletons. Material for sequencing was PBMCs. The chain recombines TRBV7-9 with TRBJ1-5, with D unresolved. This receptor was identified in a woman in her forties or fifties in good health and CMV-seronegative. The CDR3 reads CASSLGDQPQHF. The CDR3 DNA follows: TGTGCCAGCAGCTTAGGCGATCAGCCCCAGCATTTT.